A selection of T cell receptor beta chains follows, all from one sample in a study of T-cell memory formation after mild COVID-19. Each CDR3 protein gets one entry after TCRdb re-called the 5' RACE reads with MiXCR. The data show 350,000 to 400,000 distinct CDR3 sequences, with roughly 21% seen just once and around 12% held by the top ten. The sample comprised PBMCs or a T cell subset sorted from them (not recorded which). These receptors came from an adult woman who had mild COVID-19 (a few samples of this study predate the infection). Cell type and time point are not known. CDR3s include the opening cysteine and the closing phenylalanine or tryptophan. A D gene is named only where the DNA matches it firmly. Rows may omit the clone size; those that give it use once, few, many or a size class.

j_gene: TRBJ1-2; v_gene: TRBV20-1; d_gene: -; abundance: few; CDR3nt: TGCAGTGCTAGTCCAGGGGTTGGTGGCTACACCTTC; CDR3aa: CSASPGVGGYTF
j_gene: TRBJ2-7; v_gene: TRBV29-1; d_gene: TRBD1; abundance: few; CDR3nt: TGCAGCGTTGAAGTCGCCGGGACAGGGGGCTACGAGCAGTACTTC; CDR3aa: CSVEVAGTGGYEQYF
j_gene: TRBJ2-5; v_gene: TRBV2; d_gene: -; abundance: -; CDR3nt: TGTGCCAGCAACCTAAGGGAGACCCAGTACTTC; CDR3aa: CASNLRETQYF
j_gene: TRBJ2-7; v_gene: TRBV15; d_gene: -; abundance: -; CDR3nt: TGTGCCACCAGCAGAGATCGTACCAGGGCTTCTACCTACGAGCAGTACTTC; CDR3aa: CATSRDRTRASTYEQYF
j_gene: TRBJ1-4; v_gene: TRBV7-2; d_gene: -; abundance: -; CDR3nt: TGTGCCAGCAGCTTAGAAGGCGTCAGGGCAAGTAATGAAAAACTGTTTTTT; CDR3aa: CASSLEGVRASNEKLFF
j_gene: TRBJ1-5; v_gene: TRBV7-6; d_gene: -; abundance: -; CDR3nt: TGTGCCAGCAGCCTTGGTCAGTGGCCAGGGAATCAGCCCCAGCATTTT; CDR3aa: CASSLGQWPGNQPQHF
j_gene: TRBJ2-3; v_gene: TRBV4-1; d_gene: -; abundance: -; CDR3nt: TGCGCCAGCAGCCAAGGGCATGGGGGCGTAGATACGCAGTATTTT; CDR3aa: CASSQGHGGVDTQYF
j_gene: TRBJ2-7; v_gene: TRBV2; d_gene: -; abundance: -; CDR3nt: TGTGCCAGCACCCGCGGACTGGCCTACGAGCAGTACTTC; CDR3aa: CASTRGLAYEQYF
j_gene: TRBJ2-7; v_gene: TRBV27; d_gene: TRBD1; abundance: -; CDR3nt: TGTGCCAGCAGCCCGGACAGGGTAAGGTACTACGAGCAGTACTTC; CDR3aa: CASSPDRVRYYEQYF
j_gene: TRBJ1-2; v_gene: TRBV24-1; d_gene: -; abundance: -; CDR3nt: TGTGCCACCAAAGGACCTGCCCATGGCTACACCTTC; CDR3aa: CATKGPAHGYTF
j_gene: TRBJ1-2; v_gene: TRBV5-1; d_gene: -; abundance: -; CDR3nt: TGCGCCAGCAGATCGGGGGGGCCGGACTATGGCTACACCTTC; CDR3aa: CASRSGGPDYGYTF
j_gene: TRBJ2-7; v_gene: TRBV7-2; d_gene: -; abundance: -; CDR3nt: TGTGCCAGCAGCTTAGCAGGGGGGGAATACGAGCAGTACTTC; CDR3aa: CASSLAGGEYEQYF
j_gene: TRBJ2-3; v_gene: TRBV7-9; d_gene: -; abundance: few; CDR3nt: TGTGCCAGCAGCGCAACAGGGCAAAGCACAGATACGCAGTATTTT; CDR3aa: CASSATGQSTDTQYF
j_gene: TRBJ1-2; v_gene: TRBV12-3/TRBV12-4; d_gene: -; abundance: -; CDR3nt: TGTGCCAGCAACGAAGTAGGGGGAACAATGGTTGGCTACACCTTC; CDR3aa: CASNEVGGTMVGYTF
j_gene: TRBJ1-6; v_gene: TRBV6-4; d_gene: TRBD1; abundance: -; CDR3nt: TGTGCCAGCAGTGACACACGGACAGGGAGCCTTAATTCACCCCTCCACTTT; CDR3aa: CASSDTRTGSLNSPLHF
j_gene: TRBJ1-1; v_gene: TRBV6-5; d_gene: -; abundance: -; CDR3nt: TGTGCCAGCAGTTACACTAGCTGGGGGGCTGCGAACACTGAAGCTTTCTTT; CDR3aa: CASSYTSWGAANTEAFF
j_gene: TRBJ2-7; v_gene: TRBV6-2/TRBV6-3; d_gene: -; abundance: few; CDR3nt: TGTGCCAGCAGACGCGGGACGGGGAGGTTCGAGCAGTACTTC; CDR3aa: CASRRGTGRFEQYF
j_gene: TRBJ2-1; v_gene: TRBV12-3/TRBV12-4; d_gene: TRBD2; abundance: -; CDR3nt: TGTGCCAGCAGTCCTACGGGACTAGCGGGAGGCGAGCAGTTCTTC; CDR3aa: CASSPTGLAGGEQFF
j_gene: TRBJ2-3; v_gene: TRBV7-9; d_gene: -; abundance: -; CDR3nt: TGTGCCAGCAGCTTAGGTCAGGGGTACTTCACAGATACGCAGTATTTT; CDR3aa: CASSLGQGYFTDTQYF
j_gene: TRBJ2-5; v_gene: TRBV7-9; d_gene: -; abundance: many; CDR3nt: TGTGCCAGCAGCTTACTCAACGCCGGGGAGACCCAGTACTTC; CDR3aa: CASSLLNAGETQYF
j_gene: TRBJ1-1; v_gene: TRBV7-9; d_gene: -; abundance: few; CDR3nt: TGTGCCAGCTACCTCGGCGGAGCTGAAGCTTTCTTT; CDR3aa: CASYLGGAEAFF
j_gene: TRBJ1-1; v_gene: TRBV10-2; d_gene: -; abundance: -; CDR3nt: TGCGCCAGTCTGGCCGGGGGACGCAACGGTGGAGCTTTCTTT; CDR3aa: CASLAGGRNGGAFF